This T cell receptor (beta chain) was identified in a study of T cell responses to AZD1222 COVID-19 vaccine. Repertoires were generated with immunoSEQ multiplex PCR, while TCRdb's copy carries only in-frame clones and drops some. This table holds just under 95,000 clones, 85% to 90% found once. There are 15 residues in the CDR3. V lost 5 bases to trimming and J lost 2 bases; unmatched junction nucleotides: 5. Germline lookup yields CDR1 SEHNR and CDR2 FQNEAQ (reference sequence). Study findings and constraints: Females outnumbered males among donors, who were mostly white British; clonal diversity was possibly underestimated. Spike regions recognized by vaccine-associated CD4 TCRs spanned the protein, led by 160-218 and 743-854. Repertoires were sampled only after the peak T cell response.

Remarks on this clone: The antigen is unknown.

This clonotype was sampled from an adult in good health. The sequences come from peripheral blood, collected on day 0 of AZD1222 vaccination. The V call is TRBV7-9, the J call TRBJ2-5, with TRBD2 matching over 10 bases. In DNA, the CDR3 is TGTGCCAGCAGCCCTGGGACTAGCGTACAAGAGACCCAGTACTTC. It translates to CASSPGTSVQETQYF. Based on the CDR3 plus reference TRBV7-9 and TRBJ2-5, the full variable domain is DTGVSQNPRHKITKRGQNVTFRCDPISEHNRLYWYRQTLGQGPEFLTYFQNEAQLEKSRLLSDRFSAERPKGSFSTLEIQRTEQGDSAMYLCASSPGTSVQETQYFGPGTRLLVL.